This note documents a single T cell receptor (beta chain) sequence. Its specificity is unknown. Sequencing used immunoSEQ multiplex PCR; TCRdb keeps in-frame clones, though not all of them. The sample has over 1.4 million clones; approximately 97% are singletons. This entry belongs to a study of shared clonotypes between healthy human individuals. About the research overall: Ranging from 18 to 49 in age, donors were two women and a few men.

Germline V gives CDR1 SGHNT, CDR2 YYREEE (reference sequence). The V end was cut by 4 bases, the J end by 5 bases, with 19 bases between. The CDR3 totals 15 residues. Regarding the study as a whole: For sorted subsets, rarefaction showed incomplete sequencing despite large depth. Naive subsets typically showed greater estimated richness than memory subsets. Compared with clonotypes that all four donors shared, non-shared clonotypes had lower generation probabilities.

Sequences were obtained from naive CD4+ T cells sorted from blood. Subset described: CD45RA+ positively selected. The chain employs TRBV5-4 and TRBJ2-7, with D maybe TRBD2 (6 bases). The origin of this receptor is a man younger than 40 in good health. Written as DNA, the CDR3 is TGTGCCAGCAGCGGCGGTCCGGGAGAGGGGAACGAGCAGTACTTC. Translation: CASSGGPGEGNEQYF.